Shown below are 23 T cell receptor beta chains from a single sample sequenced in a study of regulatory T cells in long-lasting Graves disease. Building of the TCR beta libraries involved iRepertoire HTBI primers and Arm-PCR of CDR3 regions. TCRdb analysed the multiplex PCR reads with MiXCR anew, one entry per CDR3 protein. Seen here are approximately 560,000 distinct CDR3 sequences, 15% to 20% observed once, and the top ten hold 12%. As to time point: newly diagnosed GD, antithyroid drugs for less than 3 months. The authors made the TCR library using RNA they extracted from PBMCs. A further study also used this sample, focusing on T cells in Graves' hyperthyroidism and ophthalmopathy.

Sequenced here: peripheral blood mononuclear cells (PBMCs), sampled at new diagnosis, from a patient treated with antithyroid drugs. The receptors come from a man between 18 and 29 years old with Graves disease.

A few counts support this clonotype. V gene TRBV12-3 or TRBV12-4 combines with J gene TRBJ2-2; 9 bases are shared with TRBD2. Trimming took 6 bases from V and 4 from J; bases not matched to a gene: 9. The CDR3 loop spans 16 amino acids. CDR3 sequence reads: CASSRIAGDLTGELFF. CDR3 DNA: TGTGCCAGCAGCCGGATAGCGGGAGATCTCACCGGGGAGCTGTTTTTT.

This clonotype was detected many times. The J gene is TRBJ2-5, the V gene TRBV28, with D tentatively TRBD1 or TRBD2 (5 bases each). The V and J ends lost 8 bases and 4 bases respectively, with 14 bases between them. Germline V gives CDR1 MDHEN, CDR2 SYDVKM. CDR3 length equals 13 residues. The CDR3 reads CASAEGIVETQYF. The CDR3 region has the DNA TGTGCCAGCGCCGAGGGGATCGTAGAGACCCAGTACTTC.

Only a few counts were recorded for this clonotype. The CDR3 nucleotides are TGTGCCAGCAGCGTTTATGAGGGGGGTCAAGAGACCCAGTACTTC. Residues: CASSVYEGGQETQYF. The genes are TRBV9 and TRBJ2-5, with D perhaps TRBD1 or TRBD2 (6 bases each). The germline V gene has CDR1 SGDLS and CDR2 YYNGEE. The CDR3 is made up of 15 amino acids. The V end was cut by 2 bases, the J end by 2 bases, with 13 bases between.

This clonotype was detected a few times. The CDR3 region has the DNA TGTGCCAGCAGTGAAATGCTAGCCAAAAACATTCAGTACTTC. Amino acids: CASSEMLAKNIQYF. The chain combines TRBV6-1 with TRBJ2-4; D gene ambiguous. Germline V gives CDR1 MNHNS, CDR2 SASEGT. The CDR3 has 14 residues. V was shortened by 2 bases and J by 0 bases, with 5 bases between the two germline ends.

Many counts were recorded for this clonotype. The V call is TRBV3-1, the J call TRBJ1-1, with 7 bases identical to TRBD1. J lost 9 bases, V lost 4 bases, and 8 bases had no gene match. CDR1 is LGHDT, CDR2 YNNKEL, per germline (reference sequence). The CDR3 totals 13 residues. CDR3 region: CASSRHRGLQAFF. In DNA form, the CDR3 reads TGTGCCAGCAGCCGGCACAGGGGTTTACAAGCTTTCTTT.

The J gene is TRBJ1-2, the V gene TRBV19; TRBD1 might be the D (5 bases). The CDR3 totals 13 residues. Germline values: CDR1 LNHDA, CDR2 SQIVND (reference sequence). V was shortened by 6 bases and J by 6 bases, with 14 bases between the two germline ends. The CDR3 region has the DNA TGTGCCAGTAGGACTGACAGTATCGATGGCTACACCTTC. This encodes CASRTDSIDGYTF. The whole variable domain, remainder taken from reference TRBV19 and TRBJ1-2, is DGGITQSPKYLFRKEGQNVTLSCEQNLNHDAMYWYRQDPGQGLRLIYYSQIVNDFQKGDIAEGYSVSREKKESFPLTVTSAQKNPTAFYLCASRTDSIDGYTFGSGTRLTVV.

On this clonotype: Being one base from a much bigger clone, this may be a read error. The final CDR3 position lacks the conserved phenylalanine or tryptophan, pointing to a likely read error. V and J are TRBV12-3 or TRBV12-4 and TRBJ2-1, with no clear D. V lost 6 bases and J 4 bases, leaving 10 bases between the germline ends. The CDR3 is 13 amino acids. The CDR3: CASSSGSYNEQFL. CDR3 coding DNA: TGTGCCAGCAGCTCAGGAAGTTACAATGAGCAGTTCCTC.

The CDR3 DNA reads TGTGCCAGCAGCTTGGGCGGACAGGGGGCGCAGGGGGCCAACGTCCTGACTTTC. Residues: CASSLGGQGAQGANVLTF. This chain uses TRBV7-3 with TRBJ2-6; 11 bases are shared with TRBD1. Germline CDR1 reads SGHTA; CDR2 reads FQGTGA. The CDR3 runs 18 residues. The ends lost 3 bases at V and 4 bases at J; junction bases unmatched: 8.

There are many counts of this clonotype. The V and J genes are TRBV30 and TRBJ2-7, with D possibly being TRBD1 (6 bases). V shed 2 bases and J shed 6 bases, with 14 bases lying between them. Germline CDR1 and CDR2: GTSNPN and SVGIG (reference sequence). The CDR3 spans 13 residues. The DNA for the CDR3 is TGTGCCTGGAGTATCCAGGGGAACGGCGAGCAGTACTTC. It specifies CAWSIQGNGEQYF.

In this sample, this clonotype turned up many times. The gene calls are TRBV30 and TRBJ1-1; 8 bases line up with TRBD1. Germline V gives CDR1 GTSNPN, CDR2 SVGIG (reference sequence). The ends lost 2 bases at V and 0 bases at J; junction bases unmatched: 8. The CDR3 contains 16 residues. In DNA form, the CDR3 reads TGTGCCTGGAGTCAACCGGGACAGGACTTGAACACTGAAGCTTTCTTT. This codes for CAWSQPGQDLNTEAFF.

In this sample, this clonotype turned up many times. The J gene is TRBJ1-2, the V gene TRBV6-1, with a weak D call TRBD1 (6 bases). V shed 3 bases and J shed 4 bases, with 15 bases lying between them. The CDR3 contains 15 residues. The germline V gene has CDR1 MNHNS and CDR2 SASEGT. CDR3 amino acids: CASSEWGARGYGYTF. The CDR3 bases are TGTGCCAGCAGTGAGTGGGGGGCGCGAGGCTATGGCTACACCTTC.

The V and J genes are TRBV5-1 and TRBJ1-6, with D hard to call. The CDR3 extends over 14 amino acids. Per germline, CDR1 SGHRS and CDR2 YFSETQ. V lost 0 bases and J lost 5, with 6 bases in between. CDR3 in amino acids: CASSLVRDNSPLHF. CDR3 DNA: TGCGCCAGCAGCTTGGTCCGGGATAATTCACCCCTCCACTTT.

This clonotype was counted a few times. This chain joins TRBV15 and TRBJ1-3, with 7 positions matching TRBD1. V shed 4 bases, J shed 0 bases, and the junction held 6 bases outside the gene matches. The CDR3 loop spans 16 amino acids. Germline CDR1 and CDR2: LNHNV and YYDKDF (reference sequence). CDR3 residues: CATSNSTGLSGNTIYF. CDR3 sequence (DNA): TGTGCCACCAGCAACTCGACAGGGCTCTCTGGAAACACCATATATTTT.

This clonotype was picked up many times. The chain links TRBV28 to TRBJ1-2; TRBD1 might be the D (5 bases). V was trimmed by 2 bases and J by 6 bases, leaving 10 bases between them. The CDR3 spans 13 residues. Germline loops: CDR1 MDHEN, CDR2 SYDVKM. The CDR3 DNA reads as TGTGCCAGCAGTTTAGGGCAGGGCAATGGCTACACCTTC. Encoded protein: CASSLGQGNGYTF.

This clonotype appeared a few times. The gene calls are TRBV28 and TRBJ1-1; 11 bases map to TRBD1. V trimming: 5 bases; J trimming: 4 bases; junction bases outside the gene matches: 6. This CDR3 spans 15 amino acids. From germline, CDR1 is MDHEN and CDR2 SYDVKM. CDR3 residues: CASSAPGTGGTEAFF. CDR3 in DNA: TGTGCCAGCAGTGCCCCCGGGACAGGGGGCACTGAAGCTTTCTTT.

This clonotype was seen ten or more times. The V gene is TRBV6-1, the J gene TRBJ1-1, with D tentatively TRBD1 (6 bases). V lost 7 bases, J lost 1 base, and 13 bases lay in between. This CDR3 spans 14 amino acids. Germline CDR1 reads MNHNS; CDR2 reads SASEGT. CDR3 sequence reads: CASTSQGANTEAFF. The CDR3 bases are TGTGCCAGCACCTCACAGGGTGCGAACACTGAAGCTTTCTTT.

This clonotype has at least ten counts. This rearrangement joins TRBV7-3 to TRBJ2-1, with 10 bases that match TRBD2. The J segment lost 0 bases and the V segment lost 4 bases, leaving 12 bases of the junction unmatched. In germline, CDR1 is SGHTA, CDR2 FQGTGA. The CDR3 extends over 19 amino acids. The CDR3 spells CASSSPRLAGVNSYNEQFF. CDR3 DNA: TGTGCCAGCAGCTCCCCACGGCTAGCGGGAGTGAACTCCTACAATGAGCAGTTCTTC.

This clonotype was detected ten times or more. The genes are TRBV27 and TRBJ1-3; no firm D call. CDR3 length equals 14 residues. The germline V gene has CDR1 MNHEY and CDR2 SMNVEV (reference sequence). V shed 0 bases and J shed 4 bases, with 7 bases lying between them. CDR3 DNA: TGTGCCAGCAGTTTATCCCCTTACGGAAACACCATATATTTT. Translating gives CASSLSPYGNTIYF.

At least ten counts were recorded for this clonotype. V gene TRBV10-1 combines with J gene TRBJ2-7, with D uncertain. The V gene lost 3 bases and the J gene lost 0 bases, with 21 bases spanning the gap. The CDR3 length is 18 residues. The V gene's germline CDR1 is WNHNN and CDR2 SYGVQD (reference sequence). CDR3 bases: TGCGCCAGCAGTGACAAAGAACTGGATCGGCCGACCTCCTACGAGCAGTACTTC. Protein product: CASSDKELDRPTSYEQYF.

This clonotype was found many times. The chain combines TRBV7-9 with TRBJ1-2; 7 nucleotides align to TRBD1. Trimming took 2 bases from V and 0 from J; bases not matched to a gene: 3. The CDR3 totals 15 residues. CDR1 and CDR2 from the germline V gene are SEHNR and FQNEAQ (reference sequence). In DNA, the CDR3 is TGTGCCAGCAGCTTATGGACAGGAACTAACTATGGCTACACCTTC. Translation gives CASSLWTGTNYGYTF.

This clonotype was seen many times. The V gene is TRBV28, the J gene TRBJ2-7, with 9 bases matching TRBD1. This CDR3 contains 15 residues. The V gene's germline CDR1 is MDHEN and CDR2 SYDVKM. After removal of 3 bases from V and 1 base from J, the junction contained 4 bases not matched to a gene. This CDR3 reads CASSFRDRESYEQYF. Here the CDR3 DNA reads TGTGCCAGCAGTTTCAGGGACAGGGAATCCTACGAGCAGTACTTC.

The chain uses TRBV20-1 and TRBJ1-6; TRBD1 is a possible D gene (5 bases). This CDR3 has 13 residues. The germline V gene encodes CDR1 DFQATT and CDR2 SNEGSKA (reference sequence). With 4 bases removed from V and 10 bases from J, the gap between germline ends came to 14 bases. The CDR3 is CSAKDNPHSPLHF. The CDR3 coding sequence is TGCAGTGCTAAGGACAATCCCCACTCACCCCTCCACTTT.

This clonotype was recorded a few times. V gene TRBV14 combines with J gene TRBJ2-5; D call uncertain. Germline V gene lookup returns CDR1 SGHDN and CDR2 FVKESK. Trimming took off 4 bases at V and 5 bases at J, with 14 bases between the two ends. The CDR3 extends over 14 amino acids. The CDR3 DNA reads as TGTGCCAGCAGCCGATCCTCCTTCGGGGAGACCCAGTACTTC. It codes for CASSRSSFGETQYF.